The entry that follows covers one T cell receptor (beta chain) sequence. The data were obtained in a study of shared clonotypes between healthy human individuals. Partitioning of CD4+ cells yielded a CD45RA+ naive subset and a CD45RA-negative memory subset. There are 18 residues in the CDR3. The protocol was immunoSEQ multiplex PCR, while the TCRdb copy is restricted to in-frame clones and leaves out a portion. The repertoire holds 650,000 to 800,000 clones, approximately 77% seen once, with more than 1.5% in the top ten. The source material was memory CD4+ T cells sorted from blood. Subset defined: CD45RA-negative fraction. The gene calls are TRBV21-1 and TRBJ2-7; the D segment call TRBD2 is taken from the table without a DNA check. TRBV21-1 is shown as a pseudogene. The TCR comes from a woman aged 25 to 45 in good health. The CDR3 region has the DNA TGTGCCAGCAGCAAGGGGGCCCGGGAGCGGGAGGGCCGTTGCGAGCAGTACTTC. Translated, it gives CASSKGAREREGRCEQYF.